These 28 T cell receptor beta chains were all obtained from the same sample, sequenced in a study of blood T cell repertoires in COVID-19. The protocol was immunoSEQ multiplex PCR, while the TCRdb copy is restricted to in-frame clones and leaves out a portion. This table has approximately 190,000 clones, roughly 84% appearing once. Material for sequencing was PBMCs or T cells enriched from blood (not recorded which). The source of these receptors is a woman aged 25-40 years who had been exposed to COVID-19.

This clone was recorded only once. V usage is TRBV7-2 and J usage is TRBJ1-5; maybe TRBD1 (5 bases). The CDR3 has 16 amino acids. Looked up from germline, CDR1 is SGHTA and CDR2 is FQGNSA. V dropped 0 bases and J dropped 1 base, with 10 bases sitting between them. CDR3 bases: TGTGCCAGCAGCTTAGCAACAGGTAGAAGCAATCAGCCCCAGCATTTT. Its translation: CASSLATGRSNQPQHF.

The chain joins TRBV12-3 or TRBV12-4 to TRBJ2-1; TRBD1 is a possible D gene (6 bases). V was trimmed by 2 bases and J by 6 bases, leaving 8 bases between them. The CDR3 sequence is 13 residues long. CDR3 region: CASSLSGVNEQFF. The CDR3 region has the DNA TGTGCCAGCAGTTTATCAGGGGTCAATGAGCAGTTCTTC.

The chain carries TRBV7-2 and TRBJ1-2, with D unclear. Germline V CDR1 and CDR2: SGHTA, FQGNSA. This CDR3 spans 11 amino acids. V lost 3 bases and J 14 bases, leaving 13 bases between the germline ends. In DNA form, the CDR3 reads TGTGCCAGCAGCTTCGGTCACGAAAGAACCTTC. Translating gives CASSFGHERTF.

V is TRBV5-6 and J is TRBJ2-5, with 9 positions matching TRBD2. J lost 5 bases, V lost 4 bases, and 9 bases had no gene match. Germline-derived CDR1 and CDR2 are SGHDT and YYEEEE. This CDR3 spans 15 amino acids. Here the CDR3 reads CASSGRGLAGETQYF. The CDR3 region has the DNA TGTGCCAGCAGCGGAAGGGGACTAGCTGGGGAGACCCAGTACTTC.

The chain couples TRBV27 to TRBJ1-1; TRBD1 might be the D (5 bases). V was cut by 3 bases and J by 1 base, with 12 bases left in between. The CDR3 is made up of 15 amino acids. Germline CDR1 MNHEY, CDR2 SMNVEV (reference sequence). The CDR3 protein is CASSFTVQGNTEAFF. CDR3 in DNA: TGTGCCAGCAGTTTTACCGTTCAGGGGAACACTGAAGCTTTCTTT.

By sample share, this clone is medium-sized. The chain uses TRBV6-5 and TRBJ1-4; 7 bases agree with TRBD1. Unmatched junction bases numbered 5, after V lost 2 bases and J lost 8 bases. Germline loops: CDR1 MNHEY, CDR2 SVGAGI. This CDR3 contains 14 residues. The CDR3 bases are TGTGCCAGCAGTTACAGGGGGCTCGGAGAAAAACTGTTTTTT. Translation: CASSYRGLGEKLFF.

This clone was seen a handful of times. The chain joins TRBV27 to TRBJ1-6, with D tentatively TRBD1 (5 bases). The CDR3 sequence is 15 residues long. Germline CDR1 is MNHEY and CDR2 is SMNVEV (reference sequence). V shed 5 bases and J shed 6 bases, with 14 bases lying between them. The DNA of the CDR3 is TGTGCCAGCAGTATGCGGGGCGCAGGTAATTCACCCCTCCACTTT. Its translation: CASSMRGAGNSPLHF.

This clone was counted a few times. CDR3 sequence: CASNQYRFPDYGYTF. CDR3 DNA sequence: TGTGCCAGCAACCAATACAGGTTCCCTGACTATGGCTACACCTTC. The V gene is TRBV7-9, the J gene TRBJ1-2; D possibly corresponds to TRBD1 (5 bases). CDR1 SEHNR and CDR2 FQNEAQ come from the germline V gene (reference sequence). The ends were cut back, 7 bases at V and 3 bases at J, with 18 bases in the middle. CDR3 length equals 15 residues.

The chain recombines TRBV2 with TRBJ2-2; 10 bases map to TRBD2. Germline-derived CDR1 and CDR2 are SNHLY and FYNNEI. The trim removed 11 bases at V and 4 bases at J, leaving 4 bases unmatched. This CDR3 has 13 residues. As DNA, the CDR3 is TGTGCCGGCTCTAGCGGGGGCACCGGGGAGCTGTTTTTT. Protein product: CAGSSGGTGELFF.

The chain carries TRBV29-1 and TRBJ1-2; TRBD1 matches at 10 bases. Trimming at V came to 7 bases and at J to 6 bases, leaving 5 bases not matched to a gene. CDR1 is SQVTM and CDR2 is ANQGSEA in the germline V gene. There are 12 residues in the CDR3. The CDR3 DNA reads TGCAGCGCATCCGGGACAGGGGATGGCTACACCTTC. Amino acid sequence: CSASGTGDGYTF. The whole variable domain, filled in from reference TRBV29-1 and TRBJ1-2, reads SAVISQKPSRDICQRGTSLTIQCQVDSQVTMMFWYRQQPGQSLTLIATANQGSEATYESGFVIDKFPISRPNLTFSTLTVSNMSPEDSSIYLCSASGTGDGYTFGSGTRLTVV.

This chain links TRBV5-1 with TRBJ2-3; possible D gene TRBD2, 5 bases. Germline CDR1 is SGHRS and CDR2 is YFSETQ. Trimming stripped 3 bases from V and 6 bases from J, with 14 bases between. CDR3 length equals 14 residues. CDR3 nucleotide sequence: TGCGCCAGCAGCTCCCGGACTCAATCGGATACGCAGTATTTT. Translated, it gives CASSSRTQSDTQYF. Filled out from reference TRBV5-1 and TRBJ2-3, the complete variable domain reads KAGVTQTPRYLIKTRGQQVTLSCSPISGHRSVSWYQQTPGQGLQFLFEYFSETQRNKGNFPGRFSGRQFSNSRSEMNVSTLELGDSALYLCASSSRTQSDTQYFGPGTRLTVL.

The chain is built from TRBV27 and TRBJ2-5, with 7 positions matching TRBD1. J was trimmed by 5 bases and V by 5 bases; bases with no gene match: 14. The V gene's germline CDR1 is MNHEY and CDR2 SMNVEV (reference sequence). This CDR3 is built from 16 residues. In nucleotides, the CDR3 is TGTGCCAGCAGTCCCACGACAGGGCAACCTCAGGAGACCCAGTACTTC. This translates into CASSPTTGQPQETQYF.

This chain joins TRBV4-3 and TRBJ1-2; 7 bases fit TRBD1. Losses at the gene ends were 3 bases for V and 5 bases for J; bases not matched to a gene: 6. CDR1 and CDR2 (germline): LGHNA, YSLEER. There are 14 residues in the CDR3. In nucleotides, the CDR3 is TGCGCCAGCAGCCATTCGGACAGGCCATATGGCTACACCTTC. Encoded protein: CASSHSDRPYGYTF.

V gene TRBV6-1 combines with J gene TRBJ2-7; unclear D gene. The CDR3 spans 14 residues. In germline, CDR1 is MNHNS, CDR2 SASEGT. Trimming stripped 3 bases from V and 3 bases from J, with 12 bases between. Here the CDR3 reads CASSEGRFFYEQYF. For the CDR3, the DNA is TGTGCCAGCAGTGAGGGCAGGTTTTTCTACGAGCAGTACTTC.

The chain is built from TRBV7-9 and TRBJ1-1; D is unresolved. Germline V gene lookup returns CDR1 SEHNR and CDR2 FQNEAQ (reference sequence). V lost 1 base, J lost 3 bases, and 6 bases lay in between. CDR3 length: 13 residues. CDR3: CASSLVTDTEAFF. DNA for the CDR3: TGTGCCAGCAGCTTAGTTACGGACACTGAAGCTTTCTTT.

This chain connects TRBV10-1 to TRBJ2-1; 7 bases agree with TRBD2. Germline CDR1 and CDR2: WNHNN and SYGVQD (reference sequence). This CDR3 is built from 15 residues. Trimming cost V 5 bases and J 7 bases; bases outside gene matches: 11. CDR3 coding DNA: TGCGCCAGCAGTAGCGGGGAATTGGGCACAAATGAGCAGTTCTTC. Translated, it gives CASSSGELGTNEQFF.

The genes are TRBV7-9 and TRBJ1-5, with 10 nucleotides matching TRBD1. This CDR3 is 16 amino acids long. With V trimmed by 5 bases and J by 7 bases, 11 bases remained unmatched. CDR1 is SEHNR, CDR2 FQNEAQ, per germline (reference sequence). CDR3 bases: TGTGCCAGCAGCCGAGACCCGGGACAGGGGTTACAGCCCCAGCATTTT. This gives the protein CASSRDPGQGLQPQHF.

The rearrangement links TRBV18 to TRBJ2-1; 11 bases fit TRBD2. This CDR3 is 17 amino acids long. The trim removed 3 bases at V and 0 bases at J, leaving 4 bases unmatched. Germline V gene sequence: CDR1 KGHSH, CDR2 LQKENI. The CDR3 DNA reads TGTGCCAGCTCACCCACTAGCGGGGGCTTCTCCTACAATGAGCAGTTCTTC. This sequence encodes CASSPTSGGFSYNEQFF. Variable domain in full (rest from reference TRBV18 and TRBJ2-1): NAGVMQNPRHLVRRRGQEARLRCSPMKGHSHVYWYRQLPEEGLKFMVYLQKENIIDESGMPKERFSAEFPKEGPSILRIQQVVRGDSAAYFCASSPTSGGFSYNEQFFGPGTRLTVL.

The rearrangement uses TRBV19 and TRBJ2-7; TRBD1 matches 7 bases. Losses at the gene ends were 3 bases for V and 2 bases for J; bases not matched to a gene: 10. CDR3 length: 16 amino acids. Germline CDR1 is LNHDA and CDR2 is SQIVND (reference sequence). CDR3 protein: CASSMRTGRQTYEQYF. The CDR3 coding sequence is TGTGCCAGTAGTATGCGGACAGGCCGACAAACCTACGAGCAGTACTTC.

In regard to this clone: Other DNA sequences in this specimen translate into the identical CDR3. This chain links TRBV6-5 with TRBJ1-5, with a weak D call TRBD1 (5 bases). The ends were cut back, 6 bases at V and 4 bases at J, with 10 bases in the middle. The CDR3 consists of 13 residues. Germline loops: CDR1 MNHEY, CDR2 SVGAGI. CDR3 in amino acids: CASSRDSNQPQHF. The CDR3 nucleotides read TGTGCCAGCAGCCGGGACTCTAATCAGCCCCAGCATTTT.

This chain uses TRBV9 with TRBJ1-1, with a tentative D call TRBD1 (5 bases). Trimming stripped 3 bases from V and 1 base from J, with 10 bases between. Germline CDR1 reads SGDLS; CDR2 reads YYNGEE. The CDR3 is 14 residues long. The CDR3 here is CASSAGLTNTEAFF. For the CDR3, the DNA is TGTGCCAGCAGCGCGGGACTGACGAACACTGAAGCTTTCTTT.

The chain employs TRBV6-5 and TRBJ1-3; D possibly corresponds to TRBD1 (5 bases). The CDR3 loop spans 15 amino acids. Trimming shortened V by 4 bases and J by 2 bases, and 12 bases separated the two germline ends. CDR1 and CDR2 (germline): MNHEY, SVGAGI. CDR3 coding DNA: TGTGCCAGCAGTTCACAGGATCTAGCTGGAAACACCATATATTTT. This gives the protein CASSSQDLAGNTIYF.

This clone was observed once. This sequence joins TRBV5-1 and TRBJ2-1; 12 positions agree with TRBD1. From germline, CDR1 is SGHRS and CDR2 YFSETQ. Trimming took 4 bases from V and 8 from J; bases not matched to a gene: 7. This CDR3 region has 15 residues. CDR3 sequence (DNA): TGCGCCAGCAGCAGATCCGGGACAGGGGGCGATGAGCAGTTCTTC. It is translated as CASSRSGTGGDEQFF.

This rearrangement joins TRBV27 to TRBJ2-3, with D uncertain. The CDR3 is 13 amino acids. Trimming shortened V by 6 bases and J by 0 bases, and 7 bases separated the two germline ends. Germline-derived CDR1 and CDR2 are MNHEY and SMNVEV (reference sequence). CDR3 protein: CASRTTSTDTQYF. CDR3 bases: TGTGCCAGCAGGACGACTAGCACAGATACGCAGTATTTT.

J is TRBJ2-2 and V is TRBV7-3; 9 positions match TRBD2. V was clipped by 1 base and J by 4 bases; unmatched bases: 4. The length of the CDR3 is 16 residues. Per germline, CDR1 SGHTA and CDR2 FQGTGA. The CDR3 sequence is CASSLNSGGITGELFF. CDR3 DNA sequence: TGTGCCAGCAGCTTAAATAGCGGGGGTATCACCGGGGAGCTGTTTTTT.

This clone was detected a few times. J is TRBJ2-7 and V is TRBV2; possibly TRBD2 for D (5 bases). CDR3 length equals 14 residues. Trimming shortened V by 0 bases and J by 5 bases, and 11 bases separated the two germline ends. CDR1 is SNHLY, CDR2 FYNNEI, per germline. The CDR3 sequence: CASSEAGVEDEQYF. Here the CDR3 DNA reads TGTGCCAGCAGTGAAGCCGGGGTAGAGGACGAGCAGTACTTC.

The chain couples TRBV7-9 to TRBJ1-2; D is unclear. From germline, CDR1 is SEHNR and CDR2 FQNEAQ (reference sequence). CDR3 length: 14 residues. Trimming took off 5 bases at V and 2 bases at J, with 12 bases between the two ends. The CDR3 reads CASSQSDGNYGYTF. The CDR3 DNA is TGTGCCAGCAGCCAAAGCGACGGCAACTATGGCTACACCTTC.

This chain uses TRBV9 with TRBJ1-2, with TRBD1 identical over 8 bases. This CDR3 spans 17 amino acids. Germline V lookup: CDR1 SGDLS, CDR2 YYNGEE. J lost 2 bases, V lost 2 bases, and 11 bases had no gene match. The CDR3 DNA reads TGTGCCAGCAGCGTCCCATCGCAGGGACAGGAAAACTATGGCTACACCTTC. It specifies CASSVPSQGQENYGYTF.